The 23 T cell receptor beta chains given below trace back to one sample, sequenced in a study of response to subunit inactivated influenza vaccine. MiXCR, run by TCRdb on the RT-PCR reads, gives a single entry per CDR3 protein. Counted here are over 750,000 distinct CDR3 sequences, 21% occurring once; the ten biggest clones make up roughly 10%. This specimen consisted of PBMCs from blood, obtained around 5 days after vaccination. These receptors were taken from a man aged 50 to 60 who received an inactivated influenza vaccine.

The chain joins TRBV12-3 or TRBV12-4 to TRBJ2-1; 8 bases agree with TRBD2. The CDR3 runs to 16 residues. The V and J ends lost 5 bases and 6 bases, in that order; junction bases with no gene match: 12. DNA of the CDR3: TGTGCCAGCAGTCCCCTCGGGGGGGGGCTTCGCAATGAGCAGTTCTTC. This sequence encodes CASSPLGGGLRNEQFF.

The chain carries TRBV28 and TRBJ2-1; 7 nucleotides line up with TRBD2. Germline V gene lookup returns CDR1 MDHEN and CDR2 SYDVKM. After removal of 10 bases from V and 3 bases from J, the junction contained 9 bases not matched to a gene. The CDR3 runs to 14 residues. The CDR3 here is CATLGPGGYNEQFF. In DNA, the CDR3 is TGTGCCACCCTCGGGCCGGGAGGCTACAATGAGCAGTTCTTC.

The chain has TRBV20-1 and TRBJ2-1; D is uncertain. The CDR3 runs 13 residues. Germline V gives CDR1 DFQATT, CDR2 SNEGSKA (reference sequence). Trimming took off 6 bases at V and 4 bases at J, with 13 bases between the two ends. DNA of the CDR3: TGCAGTGCGACCCGGCGGATTTACAATGAGCAGTTCTTC. Protein product: CSATRRIYNEQFF.

V is TRBV20-1 and J is TRBJ2-1; no clear D. From germline, CDR1 is DFQATT and CDR2 SNEGSKA (reference sequence). V lost 7 bases and J lost 0, with 13 bases in between. The CDR3 sequence is 14 residues long. CDR3 loop: CSGASGSSYNEQFF. The CDR3 coding sequence is TGCAGTGGGGCTTCCGGAAGCTCCTACAATGAGCAGTTCTTC.

V and J are TRBV12-3 or TRBV12-4 and TRBJ1-5; D is uncertain. Trimming took off 3 bases at V and 3 bases at J, with 9 bases between the two ends. The CDR3 spans 14 residues. CDR3 amino acids: CASSFWLTNQPQHF. The CDR3 DNA follows: TGTGCCAGCAGTTTTTGGCTTACCAATCAGCCCCAGCATTTT.

The chain combines TRBV20-1 with TRBJ1-6; perhaps TRBD1 as D (6 bases). Germline V CDR1 and CDR2: DFQATT, SNEGSKA (reference sequence). The length of the CDR3 is 14 residues. The ends were cut back, 6 bases at V and 8 bases at J, with 17 bases in the middle. This chain's CDR3 is CSAEGGGGDSPLHF. The CDR3 coding sequence is TGCAGTGCCGAGGGAGGGGGAGGGGATTCACCCCTCCACTTT.

The rearrangement joins TRBV7-9 to TRBJ2-1; D assignment may be TRBD1 or TRBD2 (6 bases each). CDR1 and CDR2 from the germline V gene are SEHNR and FQNEAQ (reference sequence). This CDR3 comprises 16 residues. V was shortened by 5 bases and J by 7 bases, with 21 bases between the two germline ends. The CDR3 nucleotides are TGTGCCAGCAGCCCTCGGGGGCTTGAGAGATGGAATGAGCAGTTCTTC. It translates to CASSPRGLERWNEQFF.

This clonotype showed up just a few times. The V call is TRBV6-2 or TRBV6-3, the J call TRBJ2-1; 7 bases align to TRBD2. Germline V gene data show CDR1 as MNHEY and CDR2 as SVGEGT. This CDR3 is built from 14 residues. Trimming took 5 bases from V and 15 from J; bases not matched to a gene: 16. The CDR3 reads CASSTSSGLPRWFF. The DNA of the CDR3 is TGTGCCAGCAGTACATCTAGCGGCCTCCCCCGGTGGTTCTTC.

This clonotype has just a few counts. This rearrangement joins TRBV7-8 to TRBJ2-7, with 12 bases that match TRBD2. The V gene's germline CDR1 is SGHVS and CDR2 FQNEAQ. This CDR3 spans 16 amino acids. The V gene end was trimmed by 5 bases and the J gene end by 4 bases; junction bases not matched to a gene: 9. The DNA of the CDR3 is TGTGCCAGCAGCCGAACATCTAGCGGGAGGGGATACGAGCAGTACTTC. Translated: CASSRTSSGRGYEQYF.

The rearrangement uses TRBV20-1 and TRBJ1-1, with 7 bases lining up with TRBD1. The CDR3 is 16 residues long. Per germline, CDR1 DFQATT and CDR2 SNEGSKA (reference sequence). After removal of 6 bases from V and 0 bases from J, the junction contained 13 bases not matched to a gene. CDR3 nucleotide sequence: TGCAGTGCCCGACAAAGACAGGGACCCATGAACACTGAAGCTTTCTTT. It translates to CSARQRQGPMNTEAFF.

Many counts were recorded for this clonotype. The chain employs TRBV21-1 and TRBJ1-1. TRBV21-1 constitutes a pseudogene. This CDR3 has 13 residues. CDR3 DNA sequence: TGTGCCAGCAGCAACGCAGGGCTCACTGAAGCTTTCTTT. This sequence encodes CASSNAGLTEAFF.

The V and J genes are TRBV4-2 and TRBJ1-2; 7 nucleotides line up with TRBD1. The germline V gene has CDR1 LGHNA and CDR2 YNFKEQ. With V trimmed by 0 bases and J by 5 bases, 9 bases remained unmatched. The CDR3 covers 16 residues. CDR3: CASSQEGRGGTYGYTF. The CDR3 region has the DNA TGTGCCAGCAGCCAAGAGGGGAGAGGGGGCACGTATGGCTACACCTTC.

This clonotype appeared a few times. The rearrangement links TRBV15 to TRBJ1-2, with TRBD1 as a possible D gene (5 bases). Germline CDR1 LNHNV, CDR2 YYDKDF (reference sequence). The CDR3 totals 16 residues. Trimming removed 0 bases at V and 2 bases at J, with 13 bases between. In DNA, the CDR3 is TGTGCCACCAGCAGAGAACGCCTCGGGGCGAACTATGGCTACACCTTC. Its protein is CATSRERLGANYGYTF.

This clonotype came up a few times. The rearrangement links TRBV12-3 or TRBV12-4 to TRBJ2-5, with 11 bases identical to TRBD2. The V segment lost 6 bases and the J segment 1 base; nucleotides outside the gene matches: 10. The CDR3 runs to 17 residues. The CDR3 nucleotides are TGTGCCAGCAGGCCTCGGGATGGGACTAGCGGCCAAGAGACCCAGTACTTC. Amino acids: CASRPRDGTSGQETQYF.

This rearrangement joins TRBV10-2 to TRBJ2-7; the match to TRBD2 covers 9 bases. This CDR3 region has 14 residues. Germline values: CDR1 WSHSY, CDR2 SAAADI. Trimming took 8 bases from V and 1 from J; bases not matched to a gene: 6. Written as DNA, the CDR3 is TGCGCCAGCCTACCGACTAGCGGTTCCTACGAGCAGTACTTC. This encodes CASLPTSGSYEQYF.

The gene calls are TRBV29-1 and TRBJ2-1, with TRBD2 as a possible D gene (6 bases). Germline lookup yields CDR1 SQVTM and CDR2 ANQGSEA. This CDR3 has 14 residues. Trimming took 5 bases from V and 8 from J, leaving 19 bases between them. In DNA, the CDR3 is TGCAGCGTTCCCCCTAGCGACTCCTCCCATGAGCAGTTCTTC. Its translation: CSVPPSDSSHEQFF.

This clonotype occurred a few times. This chain joins TRBV9 and TRBJ2-1, with 10 bases aligning to TRBD2. CDR3 length: 15 amino acids. Germline-derived CDR1 and CDR2 are SGDLS and YYNGEE. V lost 6 bases, J lost 8 bases, and 11 bases stayed unmatched. The DNA of the CDR3 is TGTGCCAGCAAAAGTGACCTAGCGGGAGCGCATGAGCAGTTCTTC. Residues: CASKSDLAGAHEQFF.

V is TRBV11-2 and J is TRBJ1-6, with D unresolved. V was cut by 1 base and J by 6 bases, with 10 bases left in between. Per the germline V gene, CDR1 is SGHAT and CDR2 is FQNNGV. The CDR3 sequence is 15 residues long. The CDR3 spells CASSLGAVTNSPLHF. DNA for the CDR3: TGTGCCAGCAGCTTAGGGGCAGTAACTAATTCACCCCTCCACTTT.

V usage is TRBV4-3 and J usage is TRBJ2-1; no reliable D call. The length of the CDR3 is 16 residues. CDR1 and CDR2 from the germline V gene are LGHNA and YSLEER. V gave up 0 bases and J gave up 3 bases, with 12 bases separating them. CDR3 region: CASSQDPPYYYNEQFF. The CDR3, as DNA: TGCGCCAGCAGCCAAGATCCCCCCTACTACTACAATGAGCAGTTCTTC.

This clonotype was recorded only once. A clone one base away is much larger, so this may be a read error. CDR3 sequence reads: CASSLDKQKTQYF. The CDR3 bases are TGTGCCAGCAGCCTCGACAAGCAAAAGACCCAGTACTTC. V is TRBV7-6 and J is TRBJ2-5; no reliable D call. V was shortened by 5 bases and J by 6 bases, with 13 bases between the two germline ends. From germline, CDR1 is SGHVS and CDR2 FNYEAQ. This CDR3 contains 13 residues.

This clonotype was counted a few times. The chain recombines TRBV9 with TRBJ1-1; D not resolved. The germline V and J ends were trimmed by 4 bases and 1 base, with 14 bases remaining between them. The CDR3 length is 15 residues. Germline assignment: CDR1 SGDLS and CDR2 YYNGEE. This CDR3 is CASSPPGRRNTEAFF. The DNA of the CDR3 is TGTGCCAGCAGCCCCCCCGGGCGGCGGAACACTGAAGCTTTCTTT.

This clonotype was observed a handful of times. This sequence joins TRBV7-3 and TRBJ2-1; TRBD2 matches 11 bases. The CDR3 is made up of 15 amino acids. Germline-derived CDR1 and CDR2 are SGHTA and FQGTGA. The junction had 5 bases not matched to a gene; V was cut back by 5 bases and J by 5 bases. Here the CDR3 DNA reads TGTGCCAGCAGCCCGACTAGCGGGAAAAACAATGAGCAGTTCTTC. Translated, it gives CASSPTSGKNNEQFF. Full variable domain (missing parts from reference TRBV7-3 and TRBJ2-1): GAGVSQTPSNKVTEKGKYVELRCDPISGHTALYWYRQSLGQGPEFLIYFQGTGAADDSGLPNDRFFAVRPEGSVSTLKIQRTERGDSAVYLCASSPTSGKNNEQFFGPGTRLTVL.

In its sample, this clonotype was seen a few times. CDR3 in amino acids: CASRDLDNSPLHF. The DNA of the CDR3 is TGTGCCAGCAGGGATCTAGATAATTCACCCCTCCACTTT. The V call is TRBV27, the J call TRBJ1-6; D gene uncertain. The CDR3 has 13 amino acids. Per germline, CDR1 MNHEY and CDR2 SMNVEV (reference sequence). V was cut by 6 bases and J by 5 bases, with 8 bases left in between.